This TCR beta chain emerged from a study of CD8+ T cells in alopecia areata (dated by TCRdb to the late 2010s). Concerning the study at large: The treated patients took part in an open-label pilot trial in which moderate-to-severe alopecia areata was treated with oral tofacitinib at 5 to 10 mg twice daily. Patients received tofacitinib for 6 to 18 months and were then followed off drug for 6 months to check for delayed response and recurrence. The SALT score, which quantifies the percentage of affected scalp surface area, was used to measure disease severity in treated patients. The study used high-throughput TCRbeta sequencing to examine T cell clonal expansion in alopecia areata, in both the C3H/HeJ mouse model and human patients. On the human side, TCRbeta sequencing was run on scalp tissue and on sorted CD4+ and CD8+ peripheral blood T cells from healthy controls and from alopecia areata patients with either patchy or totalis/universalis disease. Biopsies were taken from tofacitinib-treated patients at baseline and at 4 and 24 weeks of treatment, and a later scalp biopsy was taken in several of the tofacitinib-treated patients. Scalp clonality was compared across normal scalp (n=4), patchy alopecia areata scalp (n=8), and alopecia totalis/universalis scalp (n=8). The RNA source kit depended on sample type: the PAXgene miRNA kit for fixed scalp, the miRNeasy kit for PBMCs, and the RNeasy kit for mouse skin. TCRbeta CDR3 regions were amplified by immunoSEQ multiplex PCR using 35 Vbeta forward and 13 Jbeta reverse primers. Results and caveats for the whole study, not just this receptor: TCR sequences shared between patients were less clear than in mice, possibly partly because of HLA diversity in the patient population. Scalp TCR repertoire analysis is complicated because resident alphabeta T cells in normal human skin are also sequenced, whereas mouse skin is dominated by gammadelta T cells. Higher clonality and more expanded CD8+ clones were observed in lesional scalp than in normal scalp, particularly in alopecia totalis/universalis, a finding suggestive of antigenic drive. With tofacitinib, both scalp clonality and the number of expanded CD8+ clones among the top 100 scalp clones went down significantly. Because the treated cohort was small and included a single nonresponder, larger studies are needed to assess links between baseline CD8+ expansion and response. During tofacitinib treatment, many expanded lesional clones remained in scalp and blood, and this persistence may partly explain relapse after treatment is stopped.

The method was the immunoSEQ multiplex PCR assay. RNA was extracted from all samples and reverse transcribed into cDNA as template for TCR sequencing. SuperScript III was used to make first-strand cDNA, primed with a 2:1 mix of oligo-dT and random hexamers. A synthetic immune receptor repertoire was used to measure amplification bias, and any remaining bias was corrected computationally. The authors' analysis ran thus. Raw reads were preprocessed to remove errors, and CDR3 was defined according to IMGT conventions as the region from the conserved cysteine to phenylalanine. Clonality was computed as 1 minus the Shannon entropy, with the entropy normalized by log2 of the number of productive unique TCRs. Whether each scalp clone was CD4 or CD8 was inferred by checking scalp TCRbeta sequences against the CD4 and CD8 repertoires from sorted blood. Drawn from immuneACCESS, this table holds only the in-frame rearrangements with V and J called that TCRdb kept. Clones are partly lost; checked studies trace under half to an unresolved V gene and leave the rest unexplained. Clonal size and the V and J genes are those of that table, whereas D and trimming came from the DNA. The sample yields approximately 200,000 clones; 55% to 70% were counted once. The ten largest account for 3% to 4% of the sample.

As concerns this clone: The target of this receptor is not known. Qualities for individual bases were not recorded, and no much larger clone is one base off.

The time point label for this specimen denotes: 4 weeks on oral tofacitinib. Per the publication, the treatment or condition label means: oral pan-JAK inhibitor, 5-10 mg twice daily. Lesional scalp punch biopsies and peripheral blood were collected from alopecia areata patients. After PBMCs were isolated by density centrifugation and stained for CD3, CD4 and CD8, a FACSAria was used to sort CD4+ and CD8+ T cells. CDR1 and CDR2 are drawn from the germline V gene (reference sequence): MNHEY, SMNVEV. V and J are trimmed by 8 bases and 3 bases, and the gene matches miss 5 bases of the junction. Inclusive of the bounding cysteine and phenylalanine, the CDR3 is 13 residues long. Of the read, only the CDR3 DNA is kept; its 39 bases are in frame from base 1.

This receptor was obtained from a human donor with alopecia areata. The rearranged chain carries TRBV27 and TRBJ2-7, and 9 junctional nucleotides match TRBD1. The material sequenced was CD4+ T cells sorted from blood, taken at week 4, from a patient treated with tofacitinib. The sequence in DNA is TGTGCCAGCTCCGGACAGGGGTTCTACGAGCAGTACTTC. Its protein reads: CASSGQGFYEQYF.